These 12 T cell receptor beta chains were all obtained from the same sample, sequenced in a study of graft-versus-host responses after intestinal transplantation. For these TCRs, the target antigens are not known. The repertoire was sequenced with immunoSEQ multiplex PCR; TCRdb's copy has only in-frame clones and lacks some. The sample records about 94,000 clones, roughly 90% being singletons. The sample here was unstimulated CD8+ T cells sorted from spleen or lymph node cells, taken before intestinal transplant. These receptors were taken from a human donor who received an intestinal transplant.

A single count supports this clone. The chain uses TRBV7-2 and TRBJ1-2; possible D gene TRBD1, 6 bases. Germline V lookup: CDR1 SGHTA, CDR2 FQGNSA. CDR3 size: 13 residues. Trimming removed 6 bases from V and 3 bases from J, with 11 bases in between. Here the CDR3 DNA reads TGTGCCAGCAGAATACAGGGAGACTATGGCTACACCTTC. Translated, it gives CASRIQGDYGYTF. Combining the CDR3 with reference TRBV7-2 and TRBJ1-2 gives the whole variable domain GAGVSQSPSNKVTEKGKDVELRCDPISGHTALYWYRQSLGQGLEFLIYFQGNSAPDKSGLPSDRFSAERTGGSVSTLTIQRTQQEDSAVYLCASRIQGDYGYTFGSGTRLTVV.

V usage is TRBV27 and J usage is TRBJ2-7, with a possible D match to TRBD1 (5 bases). Trimming shortened V by 6 bases and J by 2 bases, and 14 bases separated the two germline ends. Germline CDR1 MNHEY, CDR2 SMNVEV (reference sequence). This CDR3 comprises 14 residues. The CDR3 nucleotides read TGTGCCAGCAGCTTGCATGACAGAGCCTACGAGCAGTACTTC. Translating it yields CASSLHDRAYEQYF.

The chain links TRBV18 to TRBJ1-6; D unclear. The germline CDR1 and CDR2 sequences are KGHSH and LQKENI. V was cut by 1 base and J by 8 bases, with 9 bases left in between. The CDR3 is 14 residues long. The CDR3 spells CASSPQNGDSPLHF. As DNA, the CDR3 is TGTGCCAGCTCACCACAGAACGGGGATTCACCCCTCCACTTT.

The V gene is TRBV5-1, the J gene TRBJ2-7, with D perhaps TRBD2 (5 bases). The CDR3 runs 13 residues. Germline values: CDR1 SGHRS, CDR2 YFSETQ. Trimming shortened V by 5 bases and J by 7 bases, and 16 bases separated the two germline ends. The CDR3, as DNA: TGCGCCAGCAGTCCCGGTCCCGGGGATGAGCAGTACTTC. Translating gives CASSPGPGDEQYF.

V and J are TRBV6-5 and TRBJ2-7; D perhaps matches TRBD2 (6 bases). Germline V gene data show CDR1 as MNHEY and CDR2 as SVGAGI. CDR3 length equals 14 residues. V was pared by 5 bases and J by 1 base, with 12 bases between. CDR3 coding DNA: TGTGCCAGCAGTCACCGTAGCGGATCCTACGAGCAGTACTTC. It is translated as CASSHRSGSYEQYF.

This rearrangement joins TRBV7-7 to TRBJ2-1; possibly TRBD1 for D (5 bases). In germline, CDR1 is SSHAT, CDR2 FNYEAQ (reference sequence). Trimming shortened V by 5 bases and J by 8 bases, and 13 bases separated the two germline ends. The CDR3 spans 13 residues. CDR3 bases: TGTGCCAGCAGCGCAGGGCAGTCCGATGAGCAGTTCTTC. Its protein is CASSAGQSDEQFF.

The rearrangement links TRBV28 to TRBJ2-7, with D perhaps matching TRBD1 (6 bases). Trimming removed 6 bases from V and 6 bases from J, with 15 bases in between. CDR3 length: 13 amino acids. Germline CDR1 MDHEN, CDR2 SYDVKM. CDR3 DNA: TGTGCCAGCAGCCCTTACAGGGTTTCCGAGCAGTACTTC. It specifies CASSPYRVSEQYF.

The chain carries TRBV4-1 and TRBJ2-1, with a weak D call TRBD2 (5 bases). Germline CDR1 reads MGHRA; CDR2 reads YSYEKL. V was pared by 4 bases and J by 2 bases, with 9 bases between. This CDR3 comprises 14 residues. CDR3 bases: TGCGCCAGCAGCCGGACTCCAACCTACAATGAGCAGTTCTTC. Protein sequence: CASSRTPTYNEQFF.

J is TRBJ2-2 and V is TRBV27; tentative D call: TRBD2 (6 bases). Germline CDR1 and CDR2: MNHEY and SMNVEV (reference sequence). V shed 10 bases and J shed 5 bases, with 11 bases lying between them. This CDR3 has 12 residues. CDR3 sequence: CATMGGTGELFF. In DNA form, the CDR3 reads TGTGCCACCATGGGGGGTACCGGGGAGCTGTTTTTT.

This chain connects TRBV4-1 to TRBJ2-5; 11 bases are shared with TRBD2. Germline trimming cut 6 bases from V and 4 bases from J; bases unmatched to any gene: 7. Germline V gives CDR1 MGHRA, CDR2 YSYEKL. This CDR3 is built from 15 residues. In DNA, the CDR3 is TGCGCCAGCAGACCACTAGCGGGAGAGGGAGAGACCCAGTACTTC. Translated, it gives CASRPLAGEGETQYF.

The CDR3 region is CASSPPGTVYNEQFF. In DNA, the CDR3 is TGTGCCAGCAGCCCCCCAGGGACAGTCTACAATGAGCAGTTCTTC. The chain joins TRBV13 to TRBJ2-1, with 7 bases aligning to TRBD1. Germline V lookup: CDR1 PRHDT, CDR2 FYEKMQ (reference sequence). V gave up 5 bases and J gave up 3 bases; unmatched junction bases: 7. The CDR3 extends over 15 amino acids.

About this clone: A clone one base away is much larger, so this may be a read error. This chain connects TRBV5-1 to TRBJ1-1; 8 bases are a match to TRBD1. The CDR3 length is 14 residues. Trimming removed 2 bases from V and 1 base from J; junction bases left unmatched: 1. Germline V CDR1 and CDR2: SGHRS, YFSETQ. For the CDR3, the DNA is TGCGCCAGCAGCTTCGGACAGGGGAACACTGAAGCTTTCTTT. This codes for CASSFGQGNTEAFF.